Below, one T cell receptor (beta chain) is given with its context. The antigen it recognizes is unknown. No much larger clone exists at a distance of one base, and base qualities are not known. The germline V gene gives CDR1 as KGHSH and CDR2 as LQKENI. The junction carries 9 bases between V and J, which are trimmed by 8 bases and 1 base respectively. Including cysteine and phenylalanine, the CDR3 has 14 amino acids. CDR3 DNA only is kept here, 42 bases in frame from base 1. This sample is drawn from a study of glioma-infiltrating T cells after dendritic cell vaccination (dated by TCRdb to 2015 to 2016). With respect to the entire study: A cohort of about 15 glioblastoma patients from Phase I and II dendritic cell vaccination trials was included, of whom 9 were newly diagnosed and 6 had recurrent disease. Between about 2002 and 2012, the patients were given dendritic cell vaccination pulsed with autologous tumor lysate. The vaccine consisted of monocyte-derived dendritic cells cultured about seven days with IL-4 and GM-CSF, then pulsed overnight with autologous tumor lysate. Each patient was given three intradermal dendritic cell vaccine injections, spaced two weeks apart, in the arm below the axilla. In glioblastoma patients vaccinated with dendritic cells, deep sequencing of TCR beta CDR3 regions served to measure tumor-infiltrating lymphocyte content and to compare repertoires between tumor and blood. TCR sequencing metrics, including TIL content and tumor-blood repertoire overlap, were correlated with survival after dendritic cell vaccination.

The time point tag for this specimen amounts to: after dendritic cell vaccination, including at tumor progression/relapse. Patients were selected for having adequate residual fresh-frozen tumor tissue and more than two years of available survival data. An isocitrate dehydrogenase mutation was not carried by any of the glioblastoma patients, although molecular status was otherwise variable. PBMC were collected before vaccination, two weeks after the third vaccination, and at tumor progression if tumor progression occurred. The Qiagen DNeasy Blood extraction Kit was used for extraction of genomic DNA. General conclusions and limits of the study: The cohort was small and heterogeneous, with few patients having full blood and tumor sets and even fewer initial-recurrent tumor pairs. After dendritic cell vaccination, a higher estimated pretreatment TIL content predicted longer time to progression and overall survival. The TCR overlap response model with three groups was called speculative and said to need prospective validation. No direct relationship between TCR clonality and survival was found, suggesting that a diverse polyclonal response may matter.

Using the immunoSEQ assay, TCRB CDR3 regions were amplified from approximately 2.1 micrograms of genomic DNA, or from all available DNA when less than that was on hand. Multiplex PCR used 60 forward primers for TCR V beta segments and 13 reverse primers for J beta segments. Synthetic control templates were spiked into each sample at limiting dilution to estimate reads per starting template. The Illumina HiSeq System generated 87 bp sequencing reads. The study's own analysis went as follows. PCR and sequencing errors were removed by merging closely related sequences with a nearest neighbor algorithm. TCR overlap was measured as the percentage of unique tumor TCR beta sequences that were also present in the peripheral blood of the same patient. Imported from immuneACCESS, the table was reduced by TCRdb to in-frame sequences with V and J called. These copies leave out some clones; in studies compared against another copy, an unresolved V gene accounts for under half, and the cause of the remainder is not known. V and J calls and clone size are as listed in that table; D and trimming were resolved from the DNA. The table for this sample lists around 83,000 clones; around 84% of them were counted only once. 8.5% of the sample is in the top ten clones.

Sequencing used blood, obtained after dendritic cell vaccination. This TCR was recovered from a human donor with glioblastoma. The V and J genes are TRBV18 and TRBJ2-6; the D gene cannot be named for sure. The DNA sequence is TGTGCCAGCCCCGGAGAATCTGGGGCCAACGTCCTGACTTTC. Its protein product is CASPGESGANVLTF.